This is a list of T cell receptor beta chains from one sample in a study of OX40 agonist ivuxolimab in advanced cancers. Generated by immunoSEQ multiplex PCR, the TCRdb table keeps only in-frame clones and is missing some. The table shows approximately 40,000 clones, with around nine tenths occurring only once. Material: CD4+ or CD8+ T cells sorted from blood, obtained in a trial of the OX40 agonist ivuxolimab. These receptor sequences come from an adult with an advanced solid tumor such as melanoma, head and neck, liver or kidney cancer. CDR3s include the opening cysteine and the closing phenylalanine or tryptophan. The D gene is left open where the match is weak. Only part of the rows carry a size: once, few, many, or a class if the clone is expanded.

v_call	clone_size	d_call	j_call	cdr3_length	cdr3_aa	cdr3_nt
TRBV6-1	NA	NA	TRBJ2-7	12	CASSENRNEQYF	TGTGCCAGCAGTGAAAATAGAAACGAGCAGTACTTC
TRBV7-9	medium-sized	NA	TRBJ1-3	12	CASTPSPQTIYF	TGTGCCAGCACCCCGAGCCCCCAGACCATATATTTT
TRBV6-6	NA	TRBD2	TRBJ2-2	16	CASIGLAGVRTGELFF	TGTGCCAGCATCGGACTAGCGGGAGTCCGCACCGGGGAGCTGTTTTTT
TRBV6-1	NA	NA	TRBJ2-1	17	CASSEGRWGQAYNEQFF	TGTGCCAGCAGTGAAGGACGGTGGGGGCAGGCCTACAATGAGCAGTTCTTC
TRBV28	NA	NA	TRBJ1-2	12	CASSLGSYGYTF	TGTGCCAGCAGTTTAGGCAGCTATGGCTACACCTTC
TRBV4-2	NA	TRBD2	TRBJ2-1	17	CASSQAQTSGRAGEQFF	TGTGCCAGCAGCCAAGCGCAAACTAGCGGGAGGGCAGGGGAGCAGTTCTTC
TRBV19	NA	TRBD1	TRBJ2-7	15	CASSVTGDRDGEQYF	TGTGCCAGTAGTGTAACGGGGGACAGGGATGGCGAGCAGTACTTC
TRBV2	once	TRBD1	TRBJ1-2	13	CASSRGQGYGYTF	TGTGCCAGCAGCCGGGGACAGGGGTATGGCTACACCTTC
TRBV11-2	NA	TRBD1	TRBJ2-7	15	CASSQGYRGPHEQYF	TGTGCCAGCAGCCAAGGCTACAGGGGGCCCCACGAGCAGTACTTC
TRBV29-1	NA	TRBD1	TRBJ2-1	14	CSVDLGQGYNEQFF	TGCAGCGTTGATTTGGGACAGGGCTACAATGAGCAGTTCTTC
TRBV7-2	NA	NA	TRBJ1-2	14	CASSFRTTNYGYTF	TGTGCCAGCAGCTTCAGGACAACTAACTATGGCTACACCTTC
TRBV18	NA	NA	TRBJ1-3	16	CASSPTTEYSGNTIYF	TGTGCCAGCTCACCAACGACGGAATACTCTGGAAACACCATATATTTT
TRBV14	NA	NA	TRBJ2-3	15	CASSQHRVSTDTQYF	TGTGCCAGCAGCCAACACAGGGTTAGCACAGATACGCAGTATTTT
TRBV18	NA	NA	TRBJ2-1	16	CASAPLDTTRGGEQFF	TGTGCCAGCGCACCACTGGATACAACCCGGGGAGGTGAGCAGTTCTTC
TRBV5-1	once	NA	TRBJ1-1	16	CASSLEGGRLDTEAFF	TGCGCCAGCAGCCTCGAGGGCGGCAGGTTGGACACTGAAGCTTTCTTT
TRBV19	few	NA	TRBJ2-7	13	CASSMEATYEQYF	TGTGCCAGTAGTATGGAGGCGACCTACGAGCAGTACTTC
TRBV19	NA	NA	TRBJ1-4	15	CASSILGRNNEKLFF	TGTGCCAGTAGTATTCTGGGCAGAAATAATGAAAAACTGTTTTTT